The 32 T cell receptor beta chains in this list originate from one sample, sequenced in a study of shared clonotypes between healthy human individuals. Libraries were prepared by immunoSEQ multiplex PCR; TCRdb keeps only in-frame clonotypes and omits some of them. The sample has roughly 200,000 clones, approximately 60% seen once; the top ten hold under 11%. Material for sequencing was memory CD4+ T cells sorted from blood. Described subset: CD45RA-negative fraction. These receptors all come from a man aged 25 to 40 in good health.

The V call is TRBV7-2, the J call TRBJ2-2; TRBD2 matches at 7 bases. Germline V gene data show CDR1 as SGHTA and CDR2 as FQGNSA. J was trimmed by 9 bases and V by 1 base; bases with no gene match: 5. The CDR3 extends over 14 amino acids. DNA of the CDR3: TGTGCCAGCAGCTTAGGCGGGAGTTCCCGGGAGCTGTTTTTT. This gives the protein CASSLGGSSRELFF.

This chain joins TRBV5-4 and TRBJ1-2; 10 nucleotides line up with TRBD1. CDR1 and CDR2 from the germline V gene are SGHNT and YYREEE (reference sequence). V lost 4 bases, J lost 1 base, and 4 bases stayed unmatched. The CDR3 runs to 15 residues. CDR3 bases: TGTGCCAGCAGCGCCGGGACAGGGGTTAACTATGGCTACACCTTC. The encoded protein is CASSAGTGVNYGYTF.

This clone was recorded a few times. The rearrangement links TRBV5-6 to TRBJ2-1, with 14 bases identical to TRBD2. The length of the CDR3 is 18 residues. With V trimmed by 0 bases and J by 7 bases, 9 bases remained unmatched. The germline CDR1 and CDR2 sequences are SGHDT and YYEEEE. The CDR3 DNA reads as TGTGCCAGCAGCTTGGCTCCGGGACTAGCGGGAGTGTTGAATGAGCAGTTCTTC. It codes for CASSLAPGLAGVLNEQFF.

The rearrangement uses TRBV2 and TRBJ2-7; 9 nucleotides align to TRBD1. Germline CDR1 and CDR2: SNHLY and FYNNEI. The ends lost 6 bases at V and 4 bases at J; junction bases unmatched: 4. The CDR3 loop spans 13 amino acids. The DNA of the CDR3 is TGTGCCAGCAGGGACAGGGGTAGGTACGAGCAGTACTTC. This codes for CASRDRGRYEQYF.

V gene TRBV5-4 combines with J gene TRBJ2-2, with 10 nucleotides matching TRBD2. Trimming cost V 4 bases and J 7 bases; bases outside gene matches: 7. The CDR3 extends over 15 amino acids. Germline values: CDR1 SGHNT, CDR2 YYREEE (reference sequence). The CDR3 protein is CASSRLAGAFGELFF. Written as DNA, the CDR3 is TGTGCCAGCAGCCGTCTAGCGGGAGCATTCGGGGAGCTGTTTTTT.

V is TRBV5-1 and J is TRBJ2-7; 10 nucleotides match TRBD1. The germline V gene has CDR1 SGHRS and CDR2 YFSETQ. The ends lost 4 bases at V and 6 bases at J; junction bases unmatched: 10. The length of the CDR3 is 15 residues. The CDR3 DNA follows: TGCGCCAGCAGCCCCCGGACAGGGGGGTCTTCCGAGCAGTACTTC. Protein sequence: CASSPRTGGSSEQYF.

This sequence joins TRBV5-1 and TRBJ2-5; 9 bases fit TRBD2. The V segment lost 2 bases and the J segment 5 bases; nucleotides outside the gene matches: 7. Germline V CDR1 and CDR2: SGHRS, YFSETQ. This CDR3 contains 15 residues. CDR3 sequence reads: CASSLLSSGVETQYF. CDR3 nucleotide sequence: TGCGCCAGCAGCTTACTCTCTAGCGGGGTGGAGACCCAGTACTTC.

The V gene is TRBV11-3, the J gene TRBJ2-1, with TRBD2 matching over 14 bases. The germline gives CDR1 SGHNT, CDR2 YENEEA. This CDR3 is built from 16 residues. The J segment lost 6 bases and the V segment lost 5 bases, leaving 6 bases of the junction unmatched. CDR3 loop: CASSRAGTSGSNEQFF. The CDR3 coding sequence is TGTGCCAGCAGCCGAGCCGGGACTAGCGGGAGCAATGAGCAGTTCTTC. Looking up the rest from reference TRBV11-3 and TRBJ2-1 gives the full variable domain: EAGVVQSPRYKIIEKKQPVAFWCNPISGHNTLYWYLQNLGQGPELLIRYENEEAVDDSQLPKDRFSAERLKGVDSTLKIQPAELGDSAVYLCASSRAGTSGSNEQFFGPGTRLTVL.

The gene calls are TRBV5-8 and TRBJ2-1; TRBD1 might be the D (5 bases). CDR1 is SGHTS, CDR2 YDEGEE, per germline. The CDR3 has 17 residues. V lost 1 base, J lost 8 bases, and 22 bases lay in between. This CDR3 reads CASSLKAQGNVRDEQFF. CDR3 sequence (DNA): TGTGCCAGCAGCTTGAAAGCCCAGGGAAATGTTCGGGATGAGCAGTTCTTC.

V and J are TRBV9 and TRBJ2-2; tentatively, D is TRBD1 (7 bases). Deletions cut 0 bases from V and 3 bases from J, with 18 bases between. The CDR3 contains 18 residues. Germline lookup yields CDR1 SGDLS and CDR2 YYNGEE. The CDR3 nucleotides read TGTGCCAGCAGCGTAGCCCTTCCAGGGGGGTTTGACACCGGGGAGCTGTTTTTT. It translates to CASSVALPGGFDTGELFF.

The rearrangement links TRBV2 to TRBJ1-1, with D tentatively TRBD1 (6 bases). Per the germline V gene, CDR1 is SNHLY and CDR2 is FYNNEI. The CDR3 is made up of 16 amino acids. V gave up 7 bases and J gave up 0 bases, with 18 bases separating them. CDR3 in DNA: TGTGCCAGCATATTTGACACAGGGAGGATGAACACTGAAGCTTTCTTT. This translates into CASIFDTGRMNTEAFF.

This clone was seen many times. J is TRBJ1-5 and V is TRBV9; D is uncertain. The CDR3 is made up of 13 amino acids. Trimming left V 3 bases short and J 6 bases short, with 10 bases between. The V gene's germline CDR1 is SGDLS and CDR2 YYNGEE. DNA for the CDR3: TGTGCCAGCAGCGCCACGGGCGGTCAGCCCCAGCATTTT. Translation gives CASSATGGQPQHF.

The rearrangement uses TRBV7-2 and TRBJ1-5; 8 bases are a match to TRBD1. The junction had 12 bases not matched to a gene; V was cut back by 2 bases and J by 6 bases. Germline CDR1 is SGHTA and CDR2 is FQGNSA. The CDR3 loop spans 17 amino acids. The CDR3 spells CASSLLGGQECGQPQHF. DNA of the CDR3: TGTGCCAGCAGCTTATTAGGGGGACAGGAATGCGGTCAGCCCCAGCATTTT.

The chain recombines TRBV27 with TRBJ1-1; 8 positions match TRBD1. The CDR3 length is 14 residues. Germline-derived CDR1 and CDR2 are MNHEY and SMNVEV (reference sequence). The V gene end was trimmed by 3 bases and the J gene end by 4 bases; junction bases not matched to a gene: 4. CDR3 protein: CASSLTTGATEAFF. For the CDR3, the DNA is TGTGCCAGCAGTTTGACGACAGGGGCCACTGAAGCTTTCTTT.

The table lists this clone with many counts. The chain carries TRBV10-1 and TRBJ2-1, with D tentatively TRBD2 (5 bases). There are 14 residues in the CDR3. V lost 4 bases, J lost 3 bases, and 10 bases lay in between. The germline CDR1 and CDR2 sequences are WNHNN and SYGVQD (reference sequence). The CDR3 DNA is TGCGCCAGCAGTGCAAACCGGGACTACAATGAGCAGTTCTTC. Translating it yields CASSANRDYNEQFF.

The table lists this clone with a few counts. The chain has TRBV9 and TRBJ2-7; weak D call: TRBD2 (6 bases). Trimming removed 2 bases from V and 2 bases from J, with 14 bases in between. Germline lookup yields CDR1 SGDLS and CDR2 YYNGEE. The CDR3 covers 15 residues. CDR3 sequence: CASSVSAGPTYEQYF. The CDR3 DNA follows: TGTGCCAGCAGCGTCTCAGCGGGCCCAACCTACGAGCAGTACTTC.

The table lists this clone with a count of one. The chain is built from TRBV7-9 and TRBJ2-3; D uncertain. This CDR3 spans 15 amino acids. V lost 5 bases and J lost 1, with 13 bases in between. Germline V CDR1 and CDR2: SEHNR, FQNEAQ (reference sequence). CDR3 coding DNA: TGTGCCAGCAGCCCGACTGGCTGGCGCACAGATACGCAGTATTTT. Translated, it gives CASSPTGWRTDTQYF.

Only a few counts were recorded for this clone. The V and J genes are TRBV7-8 and TRBJ2-1, with D perhaps matching TRBD1 (5 bases). Germline V gene sequence: CDR1 SGHVS, CDR2 FQNEAQ. The germline V and J ends were trimmed by 4 bases and 7 bases, with 14 bases remaining between them. The CDR3 spans 14 residues. CDR3 in DNA: TGTGCCAGCAGCTCCCGCAGGGATAGGAATGAGCAGTTCTTC. Its translation is CASSSRRDRNEQFF.

The rearrangement uses TRBV5-6 and TRBJ2-7; D is perhaps TRBD1 (7 bases). Trimming cost V 4 bases and J 5 bases, with 19 bases left between them. Germline V lookup: CDR1 SGHDT, CDR2 YYEEEE. The CDR3 runs 15 residues. The CDR3 DNA is TGTGCCAGCAGCAGGAGGGGGCGAAACTTCGACGAGCAGTACTTC. Amino acid sequence: CASSRRGRNFDEQYF.

The gene calls are TRBV5-6 and TRBJ2-7, with D perhaps TRBD1 (6 bases). The CDR3 spans 13 residues. The ends were cut back, 4 bases at V and 3 bases at J, with 11 bases in the middle. The germline V gene has CDR1 SGHDT and CDR2 YYEEEE. CDR3 sequence: CASSDTGYYEQYF. CDR3 nucleotide sequence: TGTGCCAGCAGCGATACAGGGTACTACGAGCAGTACTTC.

The sample holds one count of this clone. The chain joins TRBV7-2 to TRBJ2-7; D is unclear. Between the trimmed V and J ends, which lost 0 bases and 0 bases, there was a span of 9 bases. From germline, CDR1 is SGHTA and CDR2 FQGNSA. There are 15 residues in the CDR3. The CDR3 reads CASSLASSSSYEQYF. Written as DNA, the CDR3 is TGTGCCAGCAGCTTAGCCTCTAGTAGCTCCTACGAGCAGTACTTC.

The chain joins TRBV6-5 to TRBJ1-2; D ambiguous. CDR1 MNHEY and CDR2 SVGAGI come from the germline V gene. This CDR3 comprises 15 residues. Trimming took off 6 bases at V and 3 bases at J, with 17 bases between the two ends. In DNA form, the CDR3 reads TGTGCCAGCAGGCCTGAGACTCAGTGGGACTATGGCTACACCTTC. This gives the protein CASRPETQWDYGYTF.

The chain links TRBV27 to TRBJ2-7; D unresolved. The V end lost 2 bases, the J end lost 4 bases, and 21 bases lay between the germline ends. Germline CDR1 reads MNHEY; CDR2 reads SMNVEV (reference sequence). This CDR3 region has 17 residues. The CDR3 reads CASSLKPGLVFPYEQYF. In DNA form, the CDR3 reads TGTGCCAGCAGTTTAAAGCCGGGCTTAGTGTTCCCATACGAGCAGTACTTC.

The rearrangement joins TRBV13 to TRBJ1-2; D gene uncertain. CDR3 size: 15 residues. V dropped 2 bases and J dropped 0 bases, with 10 bases sitting between them. Germline loops: CDR1 PRHDT, CDR2 FYEKMQ (reference sequence). The CDR3 reads CASSLSGPANYGYTF. The DNA for the CDR3 is TGTGCCAGCAGCTTATCGGGTCCAGCTAACTATGGCTACACCTTC.

The chain uses TRBV21-1 and TRBJ1-5; TRBD1, the table's D call, lacks a check against the DNA. TRBV21-1 corresponds to a pseudogene. CDR3 length equals 16 residues. The CDR3 loop is CASSKEEQGSNQPQHF. CDR3 DNA: TGTGCCAGCAGCAAAGAGGAACAGGGGAGCAATCAGCCCCAGCATTTT.

This sequence joins TRBV5-1 and TRBJ1-2, with D perhaps TRBD1 (6 bases). The germline V gene encodes CDR1 SGHRS and CDR2 YFSETQ. Trimming shortened V by 4 bases and J by 4 bases, and 17 bases separated the two germline ends. There are 15 residues in the CDR3. CDR3 protein: CASSLQTGTSYGYTF. CDR3 bases: TGCGCCAGCAGCCTCCAGACAGGCACTTCCTATGGCTACACCTTC.

The chain couples TRBV29-1 to TRBJ1-5, with unresolved D. CDR3 size: 13 residues. With 4 bases removed from V and 6 bases from J, the gap between germline ends came to 13 bases. Germline V gene lookup returns CDR1 SQVTM and CDR2 ANQGSEA. The chain's CDR3 is CSVATGHTQPQHF. CDR3 bases: TGCAGCGTTGCGACGGGCCATACTCAGCCCCAGCATTTT.

V and J are TRBV6-1 and TRBJ2-1, with 8 bases aligning to TRBD2. This CDR3 has 14 amino acids. Germline lookup yields CDR1 MNHNS and CDR2 SASEGT. Unmatched junction bases numbered 7, after V lost 6 bases and J lost 6 bases. The CDR3 DNA follows: TGTGCCAGCAGATCGAGCGGGAGCGTCAATGAGCAGTTCTTC. It translates to CASRSSGSVNEQFF.

In this sample, this clone turned up a few times. The rearrangement uses TRBV7-5 and TRBJ2-7; the tabulated D call, TRBD1, remains unverified against the DNA. TRBV7-5 is marked as a pseudogene. This CDR3 contains 16 residues. CDR3 DNA sequence: TGTGCCAGAAGCTTCTTGGACAGAGAGAATTCCTACGAGCAGTACTTC. It encodes CARSFLDRENSYEQYF.

This clone is classed as medium-sized. The chain employs TRBV11-2 and TRBJ1-2; 10 nucleotides align to TRBD1. The V gene end was trimmed by 4 bases and the J gene end by 4 bases; junction bases not matched to a gene: 0. CDR3 length equals 13 residues. Germline-derived CDR1 and CDR2 are SGHAT and FQNNGV. The CDR3 DNA reads as TGTGCCAGCAGCTGGGACAGGGGCTATGGCTACACCTTC. It translates to CASSWDRGYGYTF.

The chain links TRBV7-9 to TRBJ1-2; 7 positions match TRBD1. The length of the CDR3 is 17 residues. CDR1 and CDR2 (germline): SEHNR, FQNEAQ (reference sequence). J lost 5 bases, V lost 6 bases, and 18 bases had no gene match. CDR3 in DNA: TGTGCCAGCAGTTCACTCACTAACCGGGACAGAACTTATGGCTACACCTTC. Its translation is CASSSLTNRDRTYGYTF.

This chain connects TRBV5-1 to TRBJ2-5; 9 bases are shared with TRBD2. The CDR3 spans 16 residues. The J segment lost 2 bases and the V segment lost 0 bases, leaving 5 bases of the junction unmatched. Germline loops: CDR1 SGHRS, CDR2 YFSETQ. The CDR3, as DNA: TGCGCCAGCAGCTTGGGGACTAGCGCCGAACAAGAGACCCAGTACTTC. Residues: CASSLGTSAEQETQYF.